A selection of T cell receptor beta chains follows, all from one sample in a study of blood T cell repertoires in COVID-19. Generated by immunoSEQ multiplex PCR, the TCRdb table keeps only in-frame clones and is missing some. The repertoire holds under 95,000 clones, with approximately 91% as singletons. The specimen was peripheral blood. These receptors were collected from a middle-aged man with COVID-19, enrolled during active disease. Both conserved end residues are part of each CDR3. Each record gives: V gene, J gene, D gene, clone size, CDR3 protein, CDR3 DNA. A D gene is named only where the DNA matches it firmly. Clone size, where shown, is once, few, many, or a class for clones that have expanded.

V gene: TRBV2
J gene: TRBJ2-4
D gene: -
clone size: -
CDR3 protein: CASRDNTDIQYF
CDR3 DNA: TGTGCCAGCCGGGACAACACGGACATTCAGTACTTC

V gene: TRBV19
J gene: TRBJ2-2
D gene: -
clone size: -
CDR3 protein: CASSIQGWTGELFF
CDR3 DNA: TGTGCCAGTAGTATACAGGGGTGGACCGGGGAGCTGTTTTTT

V gene: TRBV28
J gene: TRBJ1-5
D gene: -
clone size: few
CDR3 protein: CASSSGGNSNQPQHF
CDR3 DNA: TGTGCCAGCAGTTCGGGGGGTAATAGCAATCAGCCCCAGCATTTT

V gene: TRBV7-3
J gene: TRBJ2-5
D gene: -
clone size: once
CDR3 protein: CASSASPQETQYF
CDR3 DNA: TGTGCCAGCAGCGCAAGCCCGCAAGAGACCCAGTACTTC

V gene: TRBV30
J gene: TRBJ1-5
D gene: -
clone size: -
CDR3 protein: CAWSDGGYQPQHF
CDR3 DNA: TGTGCCTGGAGTGATGGGGGGTATCAGCCCCAGCATTTT

V gene: TRBV2
J gene: TRBJ2-3
D gene: -
clone size: -
CDR3 protein: CASSVYGQGLTDTQYF
CDR3 DNA: TGTGCCAGCAGTGTATATGGTCAGGGCCTTACGGATACGCAGTATTTT

V gene: TRBV4-1
J gene: TRBJ2-5
D gene: -
clone size: -
CDR3 protein: CASSQGGSQETQYF
CDR3 DNA: TGCGCCAGCAGCCAAGGGGGCAGTCAAGAGACCCAGTACTTC

V gene: TRBV7-9
J gene: TRBJ2-1
D gene: -
clone size: -
CDR3 protein: CASSTPDGSSYNEQFF
CDR3 DNA: TGTGCCAGCTCCACCCCGGACGGGAGCTCCTACAATGAGCAGTTCTTC

V gene: TRBV7-8
J gene: TRBJ2-3
D gene: TRBD1
clone size: -
CDR3 protein: CASSLYTQGGTDTQYF
CDR3 DNA: TGTGCCAGCAGCTTATACACTCAGGGGGGCACAGATACGCAGTATTTT

V gene: TRBV25-1
J gene: TRBJ1-1
D gene: -
clone size: -
CDR3 protein: CASSEYSPEDTEAFF
CDR3 DNA: TGTGCCAGCAGTGAATATAGTCCGGAGGACACTGAAGCTTTCTTT

V gene: TRBV7-2
J gene: TRBJ1-3
D gene: TRBD1
clone size: -
CDR3 protein: CASSLQQGTGNTIYF
CDR3 DNA: TGTGCCAGCAGCTTACAACAGGGGACTGGAAACACCATATATTTT

V gene: TRBV6-5
J gene: TRBJ2-1
D gene: -
clone size: medium-sized
CDR3 protein: CASSPTTNNEQFF
CDR3 DNA: TGTGCCAGCAGTCCCACGACTAACAATGAGCAGTTCTTC

V gene: TRBV2
J gene: TRBJ2-5
D gene: TRBD1
clone size: -
CDR3 protein: CASRAFYRGRVETQYF
CDR3 DNA: TGTGCCAGCAGGGCGTTTTACAGGGGGCGAGTAGAGACCCAGTACTTC

V gene: TRBV7-9
J gene: TRBJ2-1
D gene: -
clone size: -
CDR3 protein: CASSLAGQITDEQFF
CDR3 DNA: TGTGCCAGCAGCCTCGCGGGACAGATAACGGATGAGCAGTTCTTC

V gene: TRBV5-1
J gene: TRBJ2-3
D gene: -
clone size: -
CDR3 protein: CASRSGPSTDTQYF
CDR3 DNA: TGCGCCAGCCGAAGCGGTCCTAGCACAGATACGCAGTATTTT

V gene: TRBV30
J gene: TRBJ2-5
D gene: -
clone size: -
CDR3 protein: CAWSRPGRETQYF
CDR3 DNA: TGTGCCTGGAGTCGTCCAGGGCGGGAGACCCAGTACTTC

V gene: TRBV27
J gene: TRBJ2-5
D gene: TRBD2
clone size: -
CDR3 protein: CASSQSGVWETQYF
CDR3 DNA: TGTGCCAGCAGCCAAAGCGGGGTTTGGGAGACCCAGTACTTC

V gene: TRBV5-1
J gene: TRBJ2-1
D gene: -
clone size: -
CDR3 protein: CASSLGQSYNEQFF
CDR3 DNA: TGCGCCAGCAGCTTGGGACAGTCATACAATGAGCAGTTCTTC

V gene: TRBV2
J gene: TRBJ1-5
D gene: -
clone size: -
CDR3 protein: CASKGQYSNQPQHF
CDR3 DNA: TGTGCCAGCAAGGGGCAGTATAGCAATCAGCCCCAGCATTTT

V gene: TRBV4-1
J gene: TRBJ1-1
D gene: -
clone size: -
CDR3 protein: CASSQPRSTTEAFF
CDR3 DNA: TGCGCCAGCAGCCAGCCGAGGTCGACGACTGAAGCTTTCTTT

V gene: TRBV13
J gene: TRBJ1-1
D gene: -
clone size: -
CDR3 protein: CASSPRGLRTEAFF
CDR3 DNA: TGTGCCAGCAGCCCGCGGGGGTTGCGGACTGAAGCTTTCTTT

V gene: TRBV18
J gene: TRBJ2-6
D gene: TRBD1
clone size: -
CDR3 protein: CASSPLVPGTGSAGANVLTF
CDR3 DNA: TGTGCCAGCTCACCACTGGTGCCCGGGACAGGGTCGGCTGGTGCCAACGTCCTGACTTTC

V gene: TRBV5-1
J gene: TRBJ2-3
D gene: -
clone size: -
CDR3 protein: CASSPWGVTDTQYF
CDR3 DNA: TGCGCCAGCAGCCCATGGGGGGTTACAGATACGCAGTATTTT

V gene: TRBV4-1
J gene: TRBJ2-2
D gene: -
clone size: -
CDR3 protein: CASSQSVRGSGELFF
CDR3 DNA: TGCGCCAGCAGCCAATCGGTCAGGGGATCCGGGGAGCTGTTTTTT

V gene: TRBV19
J gene: TRBJ1-1
D gene: -
clone size: -
CDR3 protein: CASSPVGQLNTEAFF
CDR3 DNA: TGTGCCAGTAGTCCGGTTGGACAGTTGAACACTGAAGCTTTCTTT

V gene: TRBV7-2
J gene: TRBJ2-2
D gene: -
clone size: few
CDR3 protein: CASSFRTGELFF
CDR3 DNA: TGTGCCAGCAGCTTTCGCACCGGGGAGCTGTTTTTT

V gene: TRBV2
J gene: TRBJ2-7
D gene: -
clone size: -
CDR3 protein: CASRQDSYEQYF
CDR3 DNA: TGTGCCAGCAGACAGGACTCCTACGAGCAGTACTTC

V gene: TRBV4-3
J gene: TRBJ1-1
D gene: -
clone size: once
CDR3 protein: CASSPVSGGAGRTEAFF
CDR3 DNA: TGCGCCAGCAGTCCGGTAAGTGGGGGCGCTGGACGCACTGAAGCTTTCTTT

V gene: TRBV4-1
J gene: TRBJ2-1
D gene: TRBD2
clone size: -
CDR3 protein: CASSLGLAGDNEQFF
CDR3 DNA: TGCGCCAGCAGCCTCGGACTAGCGGGAGATAATGAGCAGTTCTTC

V gene: TRBV28
J gene: TRBJ1-4
D gene: TRBD1
clone size: once
CDR3 protein: CASSLGQINWEKLFF
CDR3 DNA: TGTGCCAGCAGTTTGGGACAGATTAACTGGGAAAAACTGTTTTTT

V gene: TRBV2
J gene: TRBJ2-5
D gene: TRBD2
clone size: -
CDR3 protein: CASSVGRVTETQYF
CDR3 DNA: TGTGCCAGCAGTGTGGGGAGGGTAACGGAGACCCAGTACTTC

V gene: TRBV5-4
J gene: TRBJ2-1
D gene: TRBD2
clone size: -
CDR3 protein: CASSLFVIIGTRGVNEQFF
CDR3 DNA: TGTGCCAGCAGCTTGTTCGTCATAATCGGGACTAGAGGGGTCAATGAGCAGTTCTTC

V gene: TRBV7-9
J gene: TRBJ2-2
D gene: -
clone size: -
CDR3 protein: CASTLRGGNTGELFF
CDR3 DNA: TGTGCCAGCACCCTAAGGGGGGGTAACACCGGGGAGCTGTTTTTT

V gene: TRBV7-6
J gene: TRBJ2-1
D gene: TRBD1
clone size: -
CDR3 protein: CASSMGQGILNEQFF
CDR3 DNA: TGTGCCAGCAGCATGGGACAGGGAATTCTTAATGAGCAGTTCTTC

V gene: TRBV18
J gene: TRBJ2-3
D gene: -
clone size: -
CDR3 protein: CASSRGVQGGADTQYF
CDR3 DNA: TGTGCCAGCTCACGAGGCGTCCAGGGTGGCGCAGATACGCAGTATTTT

V gene: TRBV18
J gene: TRBJ2-5
D gene: -
clone size: -
CDR3 protein: CASSPPNRDSQETQYF
CDR3 DNA: TGTGCCAGCTCACCACCGAACCGGGACTCTCAAGAGACCCAGTACTTC

V gene: TRBV19
J gene: TRBJ2-5
D gene: TRBD1
clone size: -
CDR3 protein: CASSAQGAWQETQYF
CDR3 DNA: TGTGCCAGTAGTGCTCAGGGGGCATGGCAAGAGACCCAGTACTTC

V gene: TRBV27
J gene: TRBJ1-5
D gene: -
clone size: -
CDR3 protein: CASSPSQGNQPQHF
CDR3 DNA: TGTGCCAGCAGCCCGTCCCAGGGAAATCAGCCCCAGCATTTT

V gene: TRBV30
J gene: TRBJ2-1
D gene: TRBD2
clone size: -
CDR3 protein: CAWAGTSGRPPYNEQFF
CDR3 DNA: TGTGCCTGGGCCGGGACTAGCGGGCGTCCGCCCTACAATGAGCAGTTCTTC

V gene: TRBV7-2
J gene: TRBJ2-7
D gene: -
clone size: -
CDR3 protein: CASSLKYEQYF
CDR3 DNA: TGTGCCAGCAGCCTAAAATACGAGCAGTACTTC

V gene: TRBV1
J gene: TRBJ2-2
D gene: -
clone size: -
CDR3 protein: CTSSQELAAGELFF
CDR3 DNA: TGCACCAGCAGCCAAGAATTAGCCGCCGGGGAGCTGTTTTTT

V gene: TRBV19
J gene: TRBJ1-5
D gene: -
clone size: -
CDR3 protein: CASSIDHRTRGKQPQHF
CDR3 DNA: TGTGCCAGTAGTATAGATCATCGGACACGAGGAAAACAGCCCCAGCATTTT

V gene: TRBV6-4
J gene: TRBJ2-2
D gene: -
clone size: -
CDR3 protein: CASSDSSNGELFF
CDR3 DNA: TGTGCCAGCAGTGATTCCAGTAACGGGGAGCTGTTTTTT

V gene: TRBV9
J gene: TRBJ2-3
D gene: TRBD2
clone size: -
CDR3 protein: CASLDPERGPTDTQYF
CDR3 DNA: TGTGCCAGCCTGGATCCAGAGCGGGGTCCTACAGATACGCAGTATTTT

V gene: TRBV18
J gene: TRBJ2-7
D gene: TRBD1
clone size: -
CDR3 protein: CASSLRDSPYEQYF
CDR3 DNA: TGTGCCAGCTCACTCCGGGACAGCCCTTACGAGCAGTACTTC

V gene: TRBV2
J gene: TRBJ2-3
D gene: TRBD2
clone size: once
CDR3 protein: CASSQRTSGSDTQYF
CDR3 DNA: TGTGCCAGCAGTCAAAGGACTAGCGGGAGCGATACGCAGTATTTT

V gene: TRBV5-1
J gene: TRBJ2-5
D gene: -
clone size: -
CDR3 protein: CASSSDAARQETQYF
CDR3 DNA: TGCGCCAGCAGCTCTGACGCGGCACGGCAAGAGACCCAGTACTTC

V gene: TRBV4-1
J gene: TRBJ2-1
D gene: -
clone size: -
CDR3 protein: CASSQGDFSVSPYNEQFF
CDR3 DNA: TGCGCCAGCAGCCAAGGGGACTTCTCAGTTAGCCCCTACAATGAGCAGTTCTTC

V gene: TRBV7-2
J gene: TRBJ2-1
D gene: TRBD2
clone size: -
CDR3 protein: CATREGGAYNEQFF
CDR3 DNA: TGTGCCACCCGGGAGGGCGGGGCCTACAATGAGCAGTTCTTC

V gene: TRBV5-4
J gene: TRBJ1-1
D gene: -
clone size: -
CDR3 protein: CASSWRGEAFF
CDR3 DNA: TGTGCCAGCAGCTGGAGAGGTGAAGCTTTCTTT

V gene: TRBV2
J gene: TRBJ2-2
D gene: TRBD1
clone size: -
CDR3 protein: CASSELDRVLTGELFF
CDR3 DNA: TGTGCCAGCAGTGAATTGGACAGGGTCCTCACCGGGGAGCTGTTTTTT